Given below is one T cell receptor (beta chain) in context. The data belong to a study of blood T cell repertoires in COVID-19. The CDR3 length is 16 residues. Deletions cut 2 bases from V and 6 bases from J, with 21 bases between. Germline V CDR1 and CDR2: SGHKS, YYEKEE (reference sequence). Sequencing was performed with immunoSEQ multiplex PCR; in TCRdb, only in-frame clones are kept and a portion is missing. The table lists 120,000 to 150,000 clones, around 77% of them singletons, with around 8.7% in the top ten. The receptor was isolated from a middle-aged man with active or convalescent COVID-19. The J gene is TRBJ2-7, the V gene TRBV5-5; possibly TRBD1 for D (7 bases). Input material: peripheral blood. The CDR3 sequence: CASSFLYGGGRGEQYF. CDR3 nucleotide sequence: TGTGCCAGCAGCTTTTTGTATGGAGGGGGCCGCGGCGAGCAGTACTTC.